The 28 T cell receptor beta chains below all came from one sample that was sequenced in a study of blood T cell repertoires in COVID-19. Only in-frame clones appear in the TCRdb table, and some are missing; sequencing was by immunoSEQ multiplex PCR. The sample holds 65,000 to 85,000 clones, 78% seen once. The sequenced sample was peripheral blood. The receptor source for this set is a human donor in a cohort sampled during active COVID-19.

This CDR3 reads CASSLSGDTQYF. Written as DNA, the CDR3 is TGTGCCAGCAGCCTCAGCGGAGATACGCAGTATTTT. This sequence joins TRBV9 and TRBJ2-3; tentatively, D is TRBD2 (5 bases). The germline gives CDR1 SGDLS, CDR2 YYNGEE. The V and J ends lost 4 bases and 5 bases respectively, with 8 bases between them. This CDR3 is 12 amino acids long.

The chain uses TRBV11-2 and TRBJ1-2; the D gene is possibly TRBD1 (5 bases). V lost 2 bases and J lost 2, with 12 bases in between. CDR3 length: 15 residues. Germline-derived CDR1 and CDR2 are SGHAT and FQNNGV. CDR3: CASSLNFRGNYGYTF. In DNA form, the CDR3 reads TGTGCCAGCAGCTTAAACTTTAGGGGAAACTATGGCTACACCTTC.

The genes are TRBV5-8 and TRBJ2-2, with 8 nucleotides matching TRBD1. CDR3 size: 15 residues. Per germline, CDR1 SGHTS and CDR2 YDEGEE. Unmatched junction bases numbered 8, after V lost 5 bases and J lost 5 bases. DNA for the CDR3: TGTGCCAGCAGTACCGGGACAGGAGGTACCGGGGAGCTGTTTTTT. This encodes CASSTGTGGTGELFF.

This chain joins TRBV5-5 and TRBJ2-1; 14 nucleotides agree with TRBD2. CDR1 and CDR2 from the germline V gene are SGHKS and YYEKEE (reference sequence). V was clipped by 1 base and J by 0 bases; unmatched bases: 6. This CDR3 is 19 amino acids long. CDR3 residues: CASSLIGTSGGSSYNEQFF. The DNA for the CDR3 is TGTGCCAGCAGCTTGATTGGGACTAGCGGGGGAAGCTCCTACAATGAGCAGTTCTTC.

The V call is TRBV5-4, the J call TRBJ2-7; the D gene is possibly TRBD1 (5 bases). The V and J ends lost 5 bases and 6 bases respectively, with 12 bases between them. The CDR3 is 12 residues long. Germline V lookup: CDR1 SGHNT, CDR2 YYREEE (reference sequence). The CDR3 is CASSFHTGEQYV. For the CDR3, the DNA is TGTGCCAGCAGTTTTCATACAGGCGAGCAGTACGTC.

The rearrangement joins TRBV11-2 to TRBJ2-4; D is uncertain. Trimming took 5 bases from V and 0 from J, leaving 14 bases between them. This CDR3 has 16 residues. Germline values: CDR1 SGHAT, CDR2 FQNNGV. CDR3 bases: TGTGCCAGCAGCCCTACGAGTAGCCCAGCCAAAAACATTCAGTACTTC. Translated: CASSPTSSPAKNIQYF. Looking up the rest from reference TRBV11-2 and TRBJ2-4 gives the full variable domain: EAGVAQSPRYKIIEKRQSVAFWCNPISGHATLYWYQQILGQGPKLLIQFQNNGVVDDSQLPKDRFSAERLKGVDSTLKIQPAKLEDSAVYLCASSPTSSPAKNIQYFGAGTRLSVL.

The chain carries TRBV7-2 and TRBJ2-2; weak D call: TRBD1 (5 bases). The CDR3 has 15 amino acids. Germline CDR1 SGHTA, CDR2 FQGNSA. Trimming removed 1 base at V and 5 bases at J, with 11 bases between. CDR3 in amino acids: CASSLGGGTTGELFF. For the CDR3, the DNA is TGTGCCAGCAGCTTAGGGGGCGGTACAACCGGGGAGCTGTTTTTT.

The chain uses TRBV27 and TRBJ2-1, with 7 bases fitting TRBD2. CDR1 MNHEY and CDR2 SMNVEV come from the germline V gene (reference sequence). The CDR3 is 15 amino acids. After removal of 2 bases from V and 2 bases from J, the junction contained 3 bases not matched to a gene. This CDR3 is CASSLKRDTYNEQFF. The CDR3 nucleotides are TGTGCCAGCAGTTTAAAGCGGGATACCTACAATGAGCAGTTCTTC.

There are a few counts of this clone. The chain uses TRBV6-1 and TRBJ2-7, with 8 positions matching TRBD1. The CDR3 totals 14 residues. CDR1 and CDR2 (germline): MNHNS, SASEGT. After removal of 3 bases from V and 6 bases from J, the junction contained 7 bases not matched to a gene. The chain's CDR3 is CASSEGTGFGEQYF. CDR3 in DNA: TGTGCCAGCAGTGAGGGGACAGGCTTCGGCGAGCAGTACTTC.

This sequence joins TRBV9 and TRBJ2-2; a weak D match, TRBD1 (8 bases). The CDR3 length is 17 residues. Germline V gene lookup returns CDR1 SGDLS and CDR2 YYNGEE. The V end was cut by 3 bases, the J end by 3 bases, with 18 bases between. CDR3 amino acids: CASSATGGASYTGELFF. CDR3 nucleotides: TGTGCCAGCAGCGCCACAGGGGGGGCTTCGTACACCGGGGAGCTGTTTTTT.

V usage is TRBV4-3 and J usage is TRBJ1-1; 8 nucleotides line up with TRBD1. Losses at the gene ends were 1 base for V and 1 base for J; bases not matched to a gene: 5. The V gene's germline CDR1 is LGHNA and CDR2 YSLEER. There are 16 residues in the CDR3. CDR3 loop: CASSQGPGQENTEAFF. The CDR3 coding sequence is TGCGCCAGCAGCCAAGGTCCGGGACAGGAGAACACTGAAGCTTTCTTT.

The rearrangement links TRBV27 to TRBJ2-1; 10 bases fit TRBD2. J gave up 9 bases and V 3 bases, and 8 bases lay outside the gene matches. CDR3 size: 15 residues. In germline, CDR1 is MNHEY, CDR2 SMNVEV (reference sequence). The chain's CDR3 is CASSFGPSGGAEQFF. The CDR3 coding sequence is TGTGCCAGCAGTTTTGGGCCTAGCGGGGGCGCTGAGCAGTTCTTC.

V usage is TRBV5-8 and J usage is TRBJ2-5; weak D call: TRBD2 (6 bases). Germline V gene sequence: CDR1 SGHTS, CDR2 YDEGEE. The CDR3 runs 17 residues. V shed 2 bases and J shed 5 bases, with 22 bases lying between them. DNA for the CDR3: TGTGCCAGCAGCTTAAACTATGGCCCCGGGACTGGGGAGACCCAGTACTTC. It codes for CASSLNYGPGTGETQYF.

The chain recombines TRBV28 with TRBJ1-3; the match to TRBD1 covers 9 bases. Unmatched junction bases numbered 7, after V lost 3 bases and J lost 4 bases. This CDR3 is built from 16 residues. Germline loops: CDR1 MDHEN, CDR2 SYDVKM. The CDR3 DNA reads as TGTGCCAGCAGTTTGGACAGGGGTTCTGCCGGAAACACCATATATTTT. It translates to CASSLDRGSAGNTIYF.

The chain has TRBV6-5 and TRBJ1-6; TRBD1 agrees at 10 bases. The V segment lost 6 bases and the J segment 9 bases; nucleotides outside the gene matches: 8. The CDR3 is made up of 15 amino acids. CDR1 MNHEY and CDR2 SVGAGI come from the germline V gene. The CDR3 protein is CASRGTGAYGSPLHF. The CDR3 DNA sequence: TGTGCCAGCAGGGGGACAGGGGCATACGGTTCACCCCTCCACTTT.

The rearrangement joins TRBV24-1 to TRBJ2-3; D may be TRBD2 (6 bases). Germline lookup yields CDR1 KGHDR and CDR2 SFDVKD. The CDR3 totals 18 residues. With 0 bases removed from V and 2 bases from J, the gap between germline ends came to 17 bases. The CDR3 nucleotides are TGTGCCACCAGTGATTTGGATGGCGGGATAAGAAACACAGATACGCAGTATTTT. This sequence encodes CATSDLDGGIRNTDTQYF.

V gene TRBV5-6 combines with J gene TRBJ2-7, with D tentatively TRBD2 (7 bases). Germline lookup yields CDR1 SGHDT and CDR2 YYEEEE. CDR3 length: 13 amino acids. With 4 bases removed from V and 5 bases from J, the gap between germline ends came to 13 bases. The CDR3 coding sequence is TGTGCCAGCAGCCTGGGGGGGCACGACGAGCAGTACGTC. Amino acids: CASSLGGHDEQYV.

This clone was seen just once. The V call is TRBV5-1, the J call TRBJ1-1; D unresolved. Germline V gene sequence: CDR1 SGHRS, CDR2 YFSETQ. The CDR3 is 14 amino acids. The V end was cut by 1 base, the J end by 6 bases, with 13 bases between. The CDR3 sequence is CASSLYPGTAEAFF. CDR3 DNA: TGCGCCAGCAGCTTGTACCCGGGTACGGCTGAAGCTTTCTTT.

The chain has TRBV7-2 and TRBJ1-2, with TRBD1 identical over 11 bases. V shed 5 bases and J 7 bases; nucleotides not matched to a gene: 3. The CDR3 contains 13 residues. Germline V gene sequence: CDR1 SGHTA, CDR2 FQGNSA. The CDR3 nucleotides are TGTGCCAGCAGCGAGGGACAGGGGGGTGGCTACACCTTC. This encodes CASSEGQGGGYTF.

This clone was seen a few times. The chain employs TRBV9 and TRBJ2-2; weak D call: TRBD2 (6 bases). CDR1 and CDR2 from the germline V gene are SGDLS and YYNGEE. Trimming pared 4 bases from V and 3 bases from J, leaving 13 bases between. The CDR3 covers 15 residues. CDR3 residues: CASSSGGGYTGELFF. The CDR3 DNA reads TGTGCCAGCAGCTCCGGGGGAGGCTACACCGGGGAGCTGTTTTTT.

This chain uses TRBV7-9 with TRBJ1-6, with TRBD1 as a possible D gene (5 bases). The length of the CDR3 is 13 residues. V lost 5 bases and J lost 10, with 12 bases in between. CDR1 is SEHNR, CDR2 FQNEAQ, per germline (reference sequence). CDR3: CASSPGGTSPLHF. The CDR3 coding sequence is TGTGCCAGCAGCCCCGGGGGGACGTCACCCCTCCACTTT.

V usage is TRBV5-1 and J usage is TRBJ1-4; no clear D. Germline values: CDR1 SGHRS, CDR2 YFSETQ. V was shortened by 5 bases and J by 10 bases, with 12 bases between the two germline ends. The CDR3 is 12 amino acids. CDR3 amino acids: CASRDREGKLFF. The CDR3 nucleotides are TGCGCCAGCAGGGACCGGGAGGGAAAACTGTTTTTT. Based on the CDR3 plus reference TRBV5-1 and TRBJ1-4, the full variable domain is KAGVTQTPRYLIKTRGQQVTLSCSPISGHRSVSWYQQTPGQGLQFLFEYFSETQRNKGNFPGRFSGRQFSNSRSEMNVSTLELGDSALYLCASRDREGKLFFGSGTQLSVL.

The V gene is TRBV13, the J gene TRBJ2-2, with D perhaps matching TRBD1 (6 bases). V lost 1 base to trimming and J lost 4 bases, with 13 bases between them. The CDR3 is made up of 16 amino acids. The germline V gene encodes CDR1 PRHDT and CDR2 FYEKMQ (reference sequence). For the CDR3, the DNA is TGTGCCAGCAGCTTAGCTGGGACAACGGGCACCGGGGAGCTGTTTTTT. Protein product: CASSLAGTTGTGELFF.

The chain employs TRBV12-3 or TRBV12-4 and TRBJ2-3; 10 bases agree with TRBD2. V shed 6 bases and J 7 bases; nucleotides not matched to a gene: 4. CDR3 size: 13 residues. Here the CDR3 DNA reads TGTGCCAGCAGCACTAGCGGGGATAATACGCAGTATTTT. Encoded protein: CASSTSGDNTQYF.

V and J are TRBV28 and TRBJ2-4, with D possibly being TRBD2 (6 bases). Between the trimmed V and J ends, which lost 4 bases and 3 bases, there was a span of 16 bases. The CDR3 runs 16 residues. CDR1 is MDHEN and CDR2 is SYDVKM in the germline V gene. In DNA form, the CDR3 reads TGTGCCAGCAGTTCGTTTAGACTAGAAGGCAAAAACATTCAGTACTTC. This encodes CASSSFRLEGKNIQYF.

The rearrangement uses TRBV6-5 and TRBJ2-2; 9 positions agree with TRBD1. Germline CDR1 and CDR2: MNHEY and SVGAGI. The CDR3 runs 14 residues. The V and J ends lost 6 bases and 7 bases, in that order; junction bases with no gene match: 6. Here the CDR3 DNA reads TGTGCCAGCAGGAGAGGACAGGGGCACGGGGAGCTGTTTTTT. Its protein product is CASRRGQGHGELFF.

The DNA for the CDR3 is TGTGCCAGCAGTTTTGCGCAGGGAAGCACTGAAGCTTTCTTT. This encodes CASSFAQGSTEAFF. This chain uses TRBV27 with TRBJ1-1; a possible D gene is TRBD1 (5 bases). Germline lookup yields CDR1 MNHEY and CDR2 SMNVEV (reference sequence). With 3 bases removed from V and 4 bases from J, the gap between germline ends came to 12 bases. The CDR3 is made up of 14 amino acids.

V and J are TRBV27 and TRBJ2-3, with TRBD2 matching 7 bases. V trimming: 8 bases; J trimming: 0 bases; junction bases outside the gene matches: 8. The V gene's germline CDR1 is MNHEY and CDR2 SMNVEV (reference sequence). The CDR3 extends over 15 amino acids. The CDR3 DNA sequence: TGTGCCAGCTCTTGGACTAGTACGAGCACAGATACGCAGTATTTT. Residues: CASSWTSTSTDTQYF.